Listed here are 10 T cell receptor beta chains from one sample, sequenced in a study of CD8 T cells in Susac syndrome. The authors reverse transcribed 0.5 to 1 ug RNA with random hexamers. TCRdb used MiXCR to reprocess the immunoSEQ multiplex PCR reads, holding one entry per CDR3 protein. The table has 95,000 to 150,000 distinct CDR3 sequences, more than 85% seen once. Source material: CD8+ T cells from PBMCs. These receptor sequences come from a human donor with multiple sclerosis.

J is TRBJ2-1 and V is TRBV7-9; possibly TRBD2 for D (6 bases). The V end was cut by 6 bases, the J end by 7 bases, with 19 bases between. The CDR3 contains 15 residues. The germline V gene encodes CDR1 SEHNR and CDR2 FQNEAQ (reference sequence). CDR3 in DNA: TGTGCCAGCAGTGCCGCCGGGACTCGGATAAATGAGCAGTTCTTC. It is translated as CASSAAGTRINEQFF. The full variable domain, with the rest looked up from reference TRBV7-9 and TRBJ2-1, is DTGVSQNPRHKITKRGQNVTFRCDPISEHNRLYWYRQTLGQGPEFLTYFQNEAQLEKSRLLSDRFSAERPKGSFSTLEIQRTEQGDSAMYLCASSAAGTRINEQFFGPGTRLTVL.

This clonotype was seen more than once but under ten times. The V and J genes are TRBV7-8 and TRBJ2-6, with D tentatively TRBD2 (6 bases). V dropped 11 bases and J dropped 4 bases, with 21 bases sitting between them. Germline CDR1 reads SGHVS; CDR2 reads FQNEAQ. There are 16 residues in the CDR3. In DNA, the CDR3 is TGTGCCTTAAGGGAGGCAGGGTTCTCAGGGGCCAACGTCCTGACTTTC. Its translation is CALREAGFSGANVLTF.

This chain joins TRBV20-1 and TRBJ1-1; no firm D call. Germline CDR1 DFQATT, CDR2 SNEGSKA (reference sequence). Trimming took off 2 bases at V and 3 bases at J, with 10 bases between the two ends. The CDR3 contains 13 residues. The CDR3 DNA reads as TGCAGTGCTAGACCCAAGGCATACACTGAAGCTTTCTTT. Amino acids: CSARPKAYTEAFF.

This chain uses TRBV6-2 or TRBV6-3 with TRBJ1-2; D is unresolved. The V and J ends lost 0 bases and 7 bases respectively, with 9 bases between them. From germline, CDR1 is MNHEY and CDR2 SVGEGT. CDR3 length equals 13 residues. Here the CDR3 DNA reads TGTGCCAGCAGTTACTCGTCGTCCGGTGGCTACACCTTC. Translating gives CASSYSSSGGYTF.

The gene calls are TRBV3-1 and TRBJ1-6, with 12 bases matching TRBD1. J gave up 8 bases and V 0 bases, and 14 bases lay outside the gene matches. Germline CDR1 and CDR2: LGHDT and YNNKEL (reference sequence). The CDR3 has 20 amino acids. CDR3 amino acids: CASSQEGQGAFWPGDSPLHF. The DNA for the CDR3 is TGTGCCAGCAGCCAAGAGGGACAGGGGGCGTTTTGGCCGGGGGATTCACCCCTCCACTTT.

In its sample, this clonotype was seen once. V usage is TRBV27 and J usage is TRBJ2-7; 8 bases agree with TRBD1. Unmatched junction bases numbered 2, after V lost 3 bases and J lost 1 base. The CDR3 covers 14 residues. Germline V CDR1 and CDR2: MNHEY, SMNVEV (reference sequence). The CDR3 here is CASSFRDRSYEQYV. The CDR3 nucleotides are TGTGCCAGCAGTTTCCGGGACAGGTCCTACGAGCAGTACGTC.

The chain recombines TRBV7-9 with TRBJ2-1; 10 bases are shared with TRBD1. V lost 4 bases, J lost 9 bases, and 15 bases stayed unmatched. The CDR3 loop spans 17 amino acids. CDR1 and CDR2 from the germline V gene are SEHNR and FQNEAQ (reference sequence). The CDR3 loop is CASSSLTGGFIKTEQFF. The CDR3 DNA reads as TGTGCCAGCAGCTCACTGACAGGGGGCTTCATCAAAACTGAGCAGTTCTTC.

The rearrangement joins TRBV5-1 to TRBJ2-2, with TRBD2 matching over 9 bases. The CDR3 sequence is 14 residues long. CDR1 is SGHRS and CDR2 is YFSETQ in the germline V gene. V was pared by 3 bases and J by 6 bases, with 3 bases of the junction left unmatched. The CDR3: CASSWTSEPGELFF. The CDR3 DNA sequence: TGCGCCAGCAGCTGGACTAGCGAACCCGGGGAGCTGTTTTTT.

The J gene is TRBJ1-2, the V gene TRBV7-9; 7 nucleotides match TRBD1. The CDR3 extends over 14 amino acids. Germline V gene data show CDR1 as SEHNR and CDR2 as FQNEAQ (reference sequence). The V segment lost 5 bases and the J segment 8 bases; nucleotides outside the gene matches: 11. The CDR3 DNA reads as TGTGCCAGCAGCGAGGAGGGGGCCGTGAAGGGCTACACCTTC. Translating gives CASSEEGAVKGYTF.

This chain links TRBV9 with TRBJ2-6; TRBD1 might be the D (6 bases). V lost 0 bases to trimming and J lost 0 bases, with 10 bases between them. The CDR3 is 17 amino acids. Germline CDR1 SGDLS, CDR2 YYNGEE. The CDR3 DNA reads as TGTGCCAGCAGCGTAGCTACAGGGCTCTCTGGGGCCAACGTCCTGACTTTC. Its translation: CASSVATGLSGANVLTF. Full variable domain (rest looked up from reference TRBV9 and TRBJ2-6): DSGVTQTPKHLITATGQRVTLRCSPRSGDLSVYWYQQSLDQGLQFLIQYYNGEERAKGNILERFSAQQFPDLHSELNLSSLELGDSALYFCASSVATGLSGANVLTFGAGSRLTVL.